Described below is a single TCR beta chain sequence and its context. The entry originates in a study of blood T cell repertoires in COVID-19. V was pared by 4 bases and J by 4 bases, with 19 bases between. This CDR3 region has 16 residues. The germline V gene has CDR1 SEHNR and CDR2 FQNEAQ (reference sequence). In the original workflow: Nucleated cell number was recorded as an estimate derived from reference gene primer amplification. Only in-frame clones appear in the TCRdb table, and some are missing; sequencing was by immunoSEQ multiplex PCR. V and J calls and clone size follow that table, whereas D and trimming were derived from the DNA. Of some 70,000 clones in the sample, 79% were seen once.

The sequenced sample consisted of peripheral blood. The sequence derives from a woman aged 50 to 60 with acute or convalescent COVID-19. J is TRBJ1-2 and V is TRBV7-9; tentatively, D is TRBD1 (5 bases). CDR3 sequence (DNA): TGTGCCAGCAGCTCTCAGGTGGGGGGAGGTACCTATGGCTACACCTTC. Protein: CASSSQVGGGTYGYTF.